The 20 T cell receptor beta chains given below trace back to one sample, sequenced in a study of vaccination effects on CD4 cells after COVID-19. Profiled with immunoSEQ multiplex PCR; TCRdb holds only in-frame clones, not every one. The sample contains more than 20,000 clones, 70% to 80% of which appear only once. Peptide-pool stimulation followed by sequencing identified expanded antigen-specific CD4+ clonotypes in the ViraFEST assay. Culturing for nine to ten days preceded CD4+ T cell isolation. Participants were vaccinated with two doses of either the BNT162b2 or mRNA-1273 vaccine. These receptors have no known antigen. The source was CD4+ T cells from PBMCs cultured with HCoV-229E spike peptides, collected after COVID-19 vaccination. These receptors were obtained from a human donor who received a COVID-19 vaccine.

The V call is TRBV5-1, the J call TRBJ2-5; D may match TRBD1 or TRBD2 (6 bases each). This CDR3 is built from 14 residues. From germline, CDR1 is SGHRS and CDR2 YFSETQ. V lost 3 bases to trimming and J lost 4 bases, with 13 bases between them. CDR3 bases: TGCGCCAGCAGCTCACAAGGGGGAGGAGAGACCCAGTACTTC. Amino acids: CASSSQGGGETQYF.

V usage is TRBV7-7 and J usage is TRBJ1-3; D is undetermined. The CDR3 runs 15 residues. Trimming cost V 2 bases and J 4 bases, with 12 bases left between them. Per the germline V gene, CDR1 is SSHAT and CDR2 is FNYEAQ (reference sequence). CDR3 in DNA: TGTGCCAGCAGCTTAAACCCGGGAGCCGGAAACACCATATATTTT. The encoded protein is CASSLNPGAGNTIYF.

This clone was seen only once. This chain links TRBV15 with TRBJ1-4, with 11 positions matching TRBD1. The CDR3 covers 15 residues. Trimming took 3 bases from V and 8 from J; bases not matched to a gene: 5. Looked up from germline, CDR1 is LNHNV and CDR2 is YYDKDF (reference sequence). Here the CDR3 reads CATSSPGTGGEKLFF. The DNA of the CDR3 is TGTGCCACCAGCAGCCCGGGGACAGGGGGGGAAAAACTGTTTTTT.

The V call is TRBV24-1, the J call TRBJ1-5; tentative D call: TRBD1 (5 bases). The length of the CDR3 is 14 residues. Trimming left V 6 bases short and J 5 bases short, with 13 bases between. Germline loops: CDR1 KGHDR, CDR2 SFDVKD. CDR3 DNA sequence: TGTGCCACCAGTCCGGCAGGGTGGGATCAGCCCCAGCATTTT. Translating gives CATSPAGWDQPQHF.

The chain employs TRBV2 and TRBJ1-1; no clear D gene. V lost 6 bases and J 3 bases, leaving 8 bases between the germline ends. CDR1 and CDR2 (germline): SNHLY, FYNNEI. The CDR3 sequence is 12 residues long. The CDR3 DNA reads TGTGCCAGCAGCATTTCGGACACTGAAGCTTTCTTT. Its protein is CASSISDTEAFF.

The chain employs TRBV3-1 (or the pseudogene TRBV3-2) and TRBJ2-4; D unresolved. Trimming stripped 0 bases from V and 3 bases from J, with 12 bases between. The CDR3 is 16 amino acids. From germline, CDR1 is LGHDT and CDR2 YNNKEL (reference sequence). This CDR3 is CASSQEERALKNIQYF. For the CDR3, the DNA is TGTGCCAGCAGCCAAGAAGAAAGGGCCCTCAAAAACATTCAGTACTTC.

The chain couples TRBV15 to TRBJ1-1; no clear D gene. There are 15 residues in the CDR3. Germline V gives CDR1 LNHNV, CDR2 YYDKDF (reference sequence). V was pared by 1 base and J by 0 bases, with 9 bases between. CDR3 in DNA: TGTGCCACCAGCAGAGTCCCCGGGGTGAACACTGAAGCTTTCTTT. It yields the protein CATSRVPGVNTEAFF.

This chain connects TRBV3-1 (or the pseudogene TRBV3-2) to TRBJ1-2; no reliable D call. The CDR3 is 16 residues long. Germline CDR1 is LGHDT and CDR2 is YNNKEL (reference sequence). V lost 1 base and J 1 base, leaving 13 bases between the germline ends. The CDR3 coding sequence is TGTGCCAGCAGCCAAGCTACCGGACGAAATAACTATGGCTACACCTTC. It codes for CASSQATGRNNYGYTF.

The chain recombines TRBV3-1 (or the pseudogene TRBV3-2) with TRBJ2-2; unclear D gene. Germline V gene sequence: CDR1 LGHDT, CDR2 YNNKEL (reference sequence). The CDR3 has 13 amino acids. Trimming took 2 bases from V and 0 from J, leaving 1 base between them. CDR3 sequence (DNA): TGTGCCAGCAGCCAACCGAACACCGGGGAGCTGTTTTTT. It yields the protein CASSQPNTGELFF.

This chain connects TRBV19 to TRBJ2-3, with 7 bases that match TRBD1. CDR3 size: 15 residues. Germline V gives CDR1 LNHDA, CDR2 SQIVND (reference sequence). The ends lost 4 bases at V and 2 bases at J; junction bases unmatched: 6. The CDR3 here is CASSTGGQVTDTQYF. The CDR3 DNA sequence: TGTGCCAGTAGTACCGGAGGACAGGTCACAGATACGCAGTATTTT. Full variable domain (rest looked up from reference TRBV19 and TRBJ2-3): DGGITQSPKYLFRKEGQNVTLSCEQNLNHDAMYWYRQDPGQGLRLIYYSQIVNDFQKGDIAEGYSVSREKKESFPLTVTSAQKNPTAFYLCASSTGGQVTDTQYFGPGTRLTVL.

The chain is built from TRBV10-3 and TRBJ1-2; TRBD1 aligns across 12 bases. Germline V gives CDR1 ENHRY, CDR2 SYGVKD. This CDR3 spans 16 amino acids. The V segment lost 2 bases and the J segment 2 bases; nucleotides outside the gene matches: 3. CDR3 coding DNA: TGTGCCATCAGTGAGCCCGGGACAGGGGGCAACTATGGCTACACCTTC. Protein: CAISEPGTGGNYGYTF.

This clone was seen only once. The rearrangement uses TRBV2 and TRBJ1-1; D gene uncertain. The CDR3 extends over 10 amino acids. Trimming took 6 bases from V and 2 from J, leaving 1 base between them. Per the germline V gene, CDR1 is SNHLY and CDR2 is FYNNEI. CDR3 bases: TGTGCCAGCAGAAACACTGAAGCTTTCTTT. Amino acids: CASRNTEAFF.

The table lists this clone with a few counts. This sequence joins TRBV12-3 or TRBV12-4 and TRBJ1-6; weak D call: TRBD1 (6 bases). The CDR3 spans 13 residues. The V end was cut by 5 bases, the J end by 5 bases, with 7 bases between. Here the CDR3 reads CASSTGHNSPLHF. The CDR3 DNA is TGTGCCAGCAGTACAGGGCATAATTCACCCCTCCACTTT.

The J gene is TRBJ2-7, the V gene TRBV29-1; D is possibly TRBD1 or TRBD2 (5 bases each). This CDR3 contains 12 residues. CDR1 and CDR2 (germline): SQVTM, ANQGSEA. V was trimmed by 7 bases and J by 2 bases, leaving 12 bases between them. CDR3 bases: TGCAGCGCCATGGGGACGACCTACGAGCAGTACTTC. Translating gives CSAMGTTYEQYF.

CDR3 region: CASSPPSKTDLGEQYF. The CDR3 DNA follows: TGTGCCAGCTCACCCCCTTCAAAAACGGACCTGGGGGAGCAGTACTTC. This chain connects TRBV18 to TRBJ2-7; D is undetermined. Trimming shortened V by 3 bases and J by 7 bases, and 22 bases separated the two germline ends. The germline V gene has CDR1 KGHSH and CDR2 LQKENI. The CDR3 runs 16 residues. Full variable domain (outside the CDR3, taken from reference TRBV18 and TRBJ2-7): NAGVMQNPRHLVRRRGQEARLRCSPMKGHSHVYWYRQLPEEGLKFMVYLQKENIIDESGMPKERFSAEFPKEGPSILRIQQVVRGDSAAYFCASSPPSKTDLGEQYFGPGTRLTVT.

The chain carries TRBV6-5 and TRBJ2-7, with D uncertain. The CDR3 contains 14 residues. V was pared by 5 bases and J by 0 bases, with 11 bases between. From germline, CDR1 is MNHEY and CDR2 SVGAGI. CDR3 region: CASSPWTSSYEQYF. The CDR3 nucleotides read TGTGCCAGCAGTCCGTGGACCAGCTCCTACGAGCAGTACTTC.

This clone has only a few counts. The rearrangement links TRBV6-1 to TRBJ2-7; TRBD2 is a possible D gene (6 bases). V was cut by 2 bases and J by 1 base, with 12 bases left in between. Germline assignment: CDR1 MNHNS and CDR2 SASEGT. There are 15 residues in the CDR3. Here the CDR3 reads CASSEFAGPSYEQYF. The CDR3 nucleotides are TGTGCCAGCAGTGAATTCGCGGGACCGTCCTACGAGCAGTACTTC.

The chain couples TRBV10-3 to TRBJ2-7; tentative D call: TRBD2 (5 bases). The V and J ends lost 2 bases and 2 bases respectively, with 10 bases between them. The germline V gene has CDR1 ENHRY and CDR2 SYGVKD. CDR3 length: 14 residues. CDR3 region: CAISEPGNTYEQYF. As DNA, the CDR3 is TGTGCCATCAGTGAGCCCGGGAATACCTACGAGCAGTACTTC.

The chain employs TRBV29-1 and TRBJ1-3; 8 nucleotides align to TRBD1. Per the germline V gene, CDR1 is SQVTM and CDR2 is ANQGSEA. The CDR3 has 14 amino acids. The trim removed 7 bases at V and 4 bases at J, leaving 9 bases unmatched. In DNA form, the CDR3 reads TGCAGCGGGATTCACAGGGGGAGAGGAAACACCATATATTTT. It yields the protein CSGIHRGRGNTIYF. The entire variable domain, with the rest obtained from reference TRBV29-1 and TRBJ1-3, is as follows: SAVISQKPSRDICQRGTSLTIQCQVDSQVTMMFWYRQQPGQSLTLIATANQGSEATYESGFVIDKFPISRPNLTFSTLTVSNMSPEDSSIYLCSGIHRGRGNTIYFGEGSWLTVV.

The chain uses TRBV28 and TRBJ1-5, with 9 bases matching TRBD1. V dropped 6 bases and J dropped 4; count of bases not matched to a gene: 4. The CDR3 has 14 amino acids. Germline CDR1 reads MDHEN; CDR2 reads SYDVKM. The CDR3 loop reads CASSTGQGNQPQHF. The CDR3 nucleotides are TGTGCCAGCAGCACGGGACAGGGTAATCAGCCCCAGCATTTT.